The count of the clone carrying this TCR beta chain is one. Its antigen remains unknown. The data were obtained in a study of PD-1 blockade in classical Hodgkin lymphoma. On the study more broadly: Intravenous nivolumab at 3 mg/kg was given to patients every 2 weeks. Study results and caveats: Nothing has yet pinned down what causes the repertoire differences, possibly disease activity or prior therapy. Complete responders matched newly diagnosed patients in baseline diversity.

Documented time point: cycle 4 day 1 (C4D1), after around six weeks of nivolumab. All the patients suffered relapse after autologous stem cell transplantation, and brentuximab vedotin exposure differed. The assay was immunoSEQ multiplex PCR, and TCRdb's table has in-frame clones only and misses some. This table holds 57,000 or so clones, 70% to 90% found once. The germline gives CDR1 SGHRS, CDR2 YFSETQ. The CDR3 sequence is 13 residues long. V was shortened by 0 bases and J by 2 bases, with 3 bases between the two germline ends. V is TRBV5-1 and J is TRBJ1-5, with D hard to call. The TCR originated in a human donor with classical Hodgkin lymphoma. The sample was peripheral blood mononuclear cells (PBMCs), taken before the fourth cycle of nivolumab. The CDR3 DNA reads TGCGCCAGCAGCTTGGTTGGCAATCAGCCCCAGCATTTT. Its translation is CASSLVGNQPQHF.